The T cell receptor beta chain described here comes from a study of blood T cell repertoires in COVID-19 (dated by TCRdb to 2018 to 2020). General notes on the study: Samples from collaborators originated in the United States, Italy and Spain and spanned both the acute and convalescent phases of COVID-19. Nearly every sample came with metadata listing a de-identified subject ID, COVID-19 status, age in years and sex. The dataset comprised deeply sampled blood TCRbeta repertoires from subjects exposed to, actively infected with, or recovered from COVID-19. The prospective study material was composed of cDNA or gDNA derived from T cells, B-cell-depleted T cells, or PBMCs. A freely available public database, intended as a resource for researchers studying the immune response to SARS-CoV-2, is where the repertoires were released. The samples were drawn from two sources: the first 160 participants of the ongoing ImmuneRACE study, and 1,000 to 1,500 subjects contributed by 6 global collaborators. Where available, HLA class I and class II types were taken from metadata supplied by the sample provider and were not determined by assay-based typing.

Whole blood was collected in K2EDTA tubes by collaborating institutions according to the institutions' own protocols. Collaborator samples were shipped for TCRbeta analysis as frozen whole blood, isolated PBMCs, or DNA extracted from either sample type. On the study overall, not on this receptor specifically: Clinical and demographic metadata were provided uncurated, with the amount varying by source and participant.

The immunoSEQ Assay, a bias-controlled multiplex PCR, was used to amplify TCRbeta CDR3 regions from genomic DNA. On the authors' methods: Nucleated cell counts per sample were estimated from amplification of reference gene primers within the assay. To quantify the absolute abundance of each unique TCRbeta CDR3 rearrangement, sequence reads were collapsed and filtered. For each sample, productive Simpson clonality was calculated as the square root of Simpson's diversity index across productive rearrangements. In its TCRdb copy, this immuneACCESS table keeps in-frame sequences only and misses some clones. Where compared with another copy, unresolved V genes explain less than half of these, and the others have no known cause. That table is the source of V, J and clone size, and D and trimming were worked out from the DNA. In this sample the table shows roughly 160,000 clones, approximately 82% of which occur a single time. 8% to 11% of the sample lies in the top ten.

Note on this clone: Its antigen has not been determined. No qualities accompany the bases; no much larger clone lies one base away.

V sheds 6 bases and J sheds 2 bases, leaving 11 bases between their ends. The CDR3 covers 14 residues, taking in both the cysteine and the phenylalanine. Only the CDR3 part of the read is kept: 42 bases, read in frame from the first base. The germline V gene (reference sequence) sets CDR1 to MNHEY and CDR2 to SMNVEV. This receptor was taken from a woman over 75 with active or convalescent COVID-19. The sequence is built from TRBV27 and TRBJ1-5; a tentative D call is TRBD1 (6 bases match). What was sequenced was peripheral blood. The CDR3 is CASSSQGRNQPQHF. The DNA reads TGTGCCAGCAGCAGCCAGGGGCGCAATCAGCCCCAGCATTTT.